Listed below are T cell receptor beta chains from one sample, sequenced in a study of blood T cell repertoires in COVID-19. Sequenced by immunoSEQ multiplex PCR; TCRdb stores in-frame clones only, minus some. The sample shows approximately 300,000 clones, about 88% of them seen only once. The specimen sequenced was PBMCs or T cells enriched from blood (not recorded which). The receptors come from a man between 60 and 75 years old who had recovered from COVID-19. CDR3s include the opening cysteine and the closing phenylalanine or tryptophan.

TRBV15	TRBJ2-1	CATRHPGLAGNEQFF
TRBV7-2	TRBJ1-2	CASSPRTGFGGYTF
TRBV7-3	TRBJ2-7	CASSSPAGLLYF
TRBV4-1	TRBJ2-7	CASSLAGSSYEQYF
TRBV5-6	TRBJ1-6	CASSLGRNLDNSPLHF
TRBV9	TRBJ2-3	CASSATGSTDTQYF
TRBV3-1/TRBV3-2	TRBJ2-7	CASSPYFGGPYEQYF
TRBV19	TRBJ1-5	CASSNGRINQPQHF
TRBV19	TRBJ2-7	CASRGAGEQYF
TRBV15	TRBJ2-2	CATSRDHRGGTGELFF
TRBV5-1	TRBJ2-3	CASSPTVGAGDTQYF
TRBV4-1	TRBJ1-2	CASSQDLGYGTGGGYTF
TRBV29-1	TRBJ2-7	CSVRTSGSSYEQYF
TRBV7-9	TRBJ2-5	CASSLAPGQGEYF
TRBV11-2	TRBJ1-1	CAGGSNTEAFF
TRBV12-3/TRBV12-4	TRBJ1-1	CASSTTRNTEAFF
TRBV6-4	TRBJ1-4	CASTGTNEKLFF
TRBV27	TRBJ2-2	CASSGLGQGRTGELFF
TRBV7-9	TRBJ1-1	CASSFQGSFRRNTEAFF
TRBV7-2	TRBJ1-1	CASSPTPGQGYTEAFF
TRBV28	TRBJ1-3	CASSTVVDSGNTIYF
TRBV5-8	TRBJ1-5	CASSSGTGGGYSNQPQHF
TRBV7-2	TRBJ1-5	CASSLNYDQPQHF
TRBV7-9	TRBJ2-2	CASSITGYNTGELFF
TRBV9	TRBJ2-3	CASSVRGRGTDTQYF
TRBV18	TRBJ1-1	CASSPAGKMNTEAFF
TRBV11-3	TRBJ2-5	CASSRLAGGPKETQYF
TRBV28	TRBJ1-4	CASSRGSGGHNEKLFF
TRBV11-2	TRBJ2-7	CASSLVGAGGPNEQYF
TRBV18	TRBJ2-7	CASSQQTGGPTYEQYF
TRBV6-5	TRBJ1-2	CASTEGDYGYTF
TRBV28	TRBJ1-5	CASSDRQGQPQHF
TRBV27	TRBJ2-7	CASSPNTGFEQYF
TRBV6-2/TRBV6-3	TRBJ2-7	CASSIVSRTGRSYEQYF
TRBV28	TRBJ1-1	CASSLVGTEAFF
TRBV12-3/TRBV12-4	TRBJ2-7	CASRWGSYEQYF